A single T cell receptor beta chain is shown here with its context. This sample was included in a study of blood T cells in healthy people across ages. Donation came from healthy Caucasian individuals in Russia who were aged about 6 to 95. Combining a sample-barcoded 5' primer with a J-beta primer mix, a second PCR ran for about 7 to 11 cycles. TCRdb reanalysed the 5' RACE reads using MiXCR and keeps one entry per CDR3 protein. There are over 600,000 distinct CDR3 sequences in the sample; 46% occur only once, and 15% to 20% lies in the top ten. Germline loops: CDR1 SGHVS, CDR2 FQNEAQ. V lost 3 bases and J 5 bases, leaving 11 bases between the germline ends. This CDR3 has 13 amino acids.

Material: blood. This chain connects TRBV7-8 to TRBJ2-7, with D possibly TRBD1 on 6 matching bases. The TCR sequence derives from a man older than 75 in good health. In DNA, the CDR3 is TGTGCCAGCAGCTTTAACAGGGTGGACGAGCAGTACTTC. Protein: CASSFNRVDEQYF.